This paragraph covers one T cell receptor (beta chain) sequence. Its antigen is unknown. Per-base quality was not reported, and no clone a single base away is much larger than it. These data come from a study of control samples from healthy donors and cancer patients (dated by TCRdb to about 2020). The V end gives up 6 bases and the J end 3 bases, leaving 18 bases in the junction not matched to a gene. The CDR3, from cysteine to phenylalanine, totals 17 residues. The sequence is cut down to CDR3 DNA, 51 bases in frame from base 1. As encoded in the germline V gene (reference sequence), CDR1 is GTSNPN while CDR2 is SVGIG. Preparation of the library involved the immunoSEQ multiplex PCR assay. TCRdb took over this immuneACCESS table, retaining in-frame rearrangements with V and J assigned. Such tables are incomplete; in checked studies, under half of the missing clones stem from an unresolved V gene, and the remainder is unexplained. The sample contains about 150,000 clones, around 88% of them found a single time. The ten largest clonotypes hold approximately 1.7% of the sample.

The sample taken for sequencing was blood. This receptor was taken from a young man in good health. Recombination linked TRBV30 to TRBJ2-7, with 9 bases in between that match TRBD2. The DNA sequence is TGTGCCTGTAATGGTGGTCTAGCGGGGAACCCTCTCTACGAGCAGTACTTC. Its protein product is CACNGGLAGNPLYEQYF.